These 17 T cell receptor beta chains share one sample of origin, sequenced in a study of control samples from healthy donors and cancer patients. The assay was immunoSEQ multiplex PCR, and TCRdb's table has in-frame clones only and misses some. The sample lists around 200,000 clones, just under 95% occurring once. Sequenced input: blood. These receptor sequences come from a man younger than 35 in good health.

This rearrangement joins TRBV18 to TRBJ1-2; possibly TRBD1 for D (5 bases). V dropped 5 bases and J dropped 3 bases, with 10 bases sitting between them. The CDR3 has 13 amino acids. The germline V gene encodes CDR1 KGHSH and CDR2 LQKENI. The CDR3 coding sequence is TGTGCCAGCTCAATTGGGACGCACTATGGCTACACCTTC. Its translation: CASSIGTHYGYTF.

The chain recombines TRBV3-1 (or the pseudogene TRBV3-2) with TRBJ2-3, with 9 bases matching TRBD1. Germline V gene lookup returns CDR1 LGHDT and CDR2 YNNKEL (reference sequence). This CDR3 has 13 amino acids. V shed 4 bases and J 6 bases; nucleotides not matched to a gene: 2. The chain's CDR3 is CASSLGQGDTQYF. The CDR3 DNA sequence: TGTGCCAGCAGCCTCGGACAGGGGGATACGCAGTATTTT.

The gene calls are TRBV19 and TRBJ2-4; TRBD1 aligns across 7 bases. The CDR3 contains 16 residues. Germline CDR1 is LNHDA and CDR2 is SQIVND (reference sequence). V trimming: 5 bases; J trimming: 8 bases; junction bases outside the gene matches: 15. CDR3 in amino acids: CASSLARQGLRDIQYF. The CDR3 coding sequence is TGTGCCAGTAGTCTCGCCAGACAGGGTCTGAGGGACATTCAGTACTTC. Together with reference TRBV19 and TRBJ2-4, the CDR3 gives the full variable domain: DGGITQSPKYLFRKEGQNVTLSCEQNLNHDAMYWYRQDPGQGLRLIYYSQIVNDFQKGDIAEGYSVSREKKESFPLTVTSAQKNPTAFYLCASSLARQGLRDIQYFGAGTRLSVL.

The chain carries TRBV2 and TRBJ2-1; 9 nucleotides align to TRBD2. The CDR3 is made up of 13 amino acids. Losses at the gene ends were 4 bases for V and 6 bases for J; bases not matched to a gene: 1. Germline CDR1 reads SNHLY; CDR2 reads FYNNEI. The CDR3 bases are TGTGCCAGCAGTGGGACTAGCGTCAATGAGCAGTTCTTC. Amino acid sequence: CASSGTSVNEQFF.

The chain employs TRBV12-3 or TRBV12-4 and TRBJ1-1, with D possibly matching TRBD1 (6 bases). The CDR3 runs 13 residues. Trimming cost V 6 bases and J 1 base, with 9 bases left between them. The DNA for the CDR3 is TGTGCCAGCAGAGGACAGAAGAACACTGAAGCTTTCTTT. Translating it yields CASRGQKNTEAFF.

In this sample, this clone turned up once. V is TRBV2 and J is TRBJ2-4; D not resolved. The CDR3 spans 13 residues. The V end lost 3 bases, the J end lost 3 bases, and 6 bases lay between the germline ends. Per germline, CDR1 SNHLY and CDR2 FYNNEI. CDR3 protein: CASSEGIKNIQYF. As DNA, the CDR3 is TGTGCCAGCAGTGAGGGGATCAAAAACATTCAGTACTTC.

The rearrangement links TRBV19 to TRBJ2-5; a possible D gene is TRBD2 (6 bases). Germline CDR1 reads LNHDA; CDR2 reads SQIVND (reference sequence). The CDR3 contains 14 residues. With 6 bases removed from V and 1 base from J, the gap between germline ends came to 12 bases. The CDR3 DNA sequence: TGTGCCAGTAGCCGGCTAGCGACCCAAGAGACCCAGTACTTC. The encoded protein is CASSRLATQETQYF. The full variable domain, with the rest looked up from reference TRBV19 and TRBJ2-5, is DGGITQSPKYLFRKEGQNVTLSCEQNLNHDAMYWYRQDPGQGLRLIYYSQIVNDFQKGDIAEGYSVSREKKESFPLTVTSAQKNPTAFYLCASSRLATQETQYFGPGTRLLVL.

V is TRBV2 and J is TRBJ2-7, with a tentative D call TRBD1 (5 bases). The germline V and J ends were trimmed by 3 bases and 0 bases, with 9 bases remaining between them. CDR1 and CDR2 (germline): SNHLY, FYNNEI. The CDR3 consists of 14 residues. Here the CDR3 reads CASSEPRGSYEQYF. Here the CDR3 DNA reads TGTGCCAGCAGTGAGCCAAGGGGCTCCTACGAGCAGTACTTC.

The chain couples TRBV10-2 to TRBJ1-1; D unresolved. The V gene lost 2 bases and the J gene lost 2 bases, with 12 bases spanning the gap. In germline, CDR1 is WSHSY, CDR2 SAAADI. The length of the CDR3 is 15 residues. The CDR3 protein is CASSENGASNTEAFF. The CDR3 DNA is TGCGCCAGCAGTGAGAACGGAGCCTCAAACACTGAAGCTTTCTTT.

This chain links TRBV11-2 with TRBJ2-1; 12 positions agree with TRBD1. Germline V gene lookup returns CDR1 SGHAT and CDR2 FQNNGV. The junction had 7 bases not matched to a gene; V was cut back by 3 bases and J by 10 bases. The CDR3 runs to 15 residues. CDR3: CASSFRDRGLGEQFF. For the CDR3, the DNA is TGTGCCAGCAGCTTCCGGGACAGGGGGCTAGGGGAGCAGTTCTTC. Combining the CDR3 with reference TRBV11-2 and TRBJ2-1 gives the whole variable domain EAGVAQSPRYKIIEKRQSVAFWCNPISGHATLYWYQQILGQGPKLLIQFQNNGVVDDSQLPKDRFSAERLKGVDSTLKIQPAKLEDSAVYLCASSFRDRGLGEQFFGPGTRLTVL.

V is TRBV11-2 and J is TRBJ2-1, with D possibly TRBD2 on 6 matching bases. The CDR3 loop spans 17 amino acids. The germline V and J ends were trimmed by 3 bases and 0 bases, with 15 bases remaining between them. The germline CDR1 and CDR2 sequences are SGHAT and FQNNGV. CDR3 sequence (DNA): TGTGCCAGCAGCTTGGTGGATTACGGGAGCTCCTACAATGAGCAGTTCTTC. Its protein is CASSLVDYGSSYNEQFF.

V is TRBV5-1 and J is TRBJ2-2; a weak D match, TRBD2 (5 bases). CDR1 is SGHRS, CDR2 YFSETQ, per germline. The V and J ends lost 0 bases and 6 bases respectively, with 6 bases between them. The CDR3 spans 13 residues. CDR3 nucleotides: TGCGCCAGCAGCTTGGAGGGAGCCGGGGAGCTGTTTTTT. The encoded protein is CASSLEGAGELFF.

The chain joins TRBV9 to TRBJ2-7; 8 bases map to TRBD1. The V gene's germline CDR1 is SGDLS and CDR2 YYNGEE. The CDR3 extends over 15 amino acids. The ends lost 2 bases at V and 6 bases at J; junction bases unmatched: 10. The CDR3 spells CASSVGQGVGSEQYF. CDR3 coding DNA: TGTGCCAGCAGCGTCGGACAGGGTGTAGGGAGCGAGCAGTACTTC.

The sample holds one count of this clone. This chain joins TRBV5-1 and TRBJ1-5; tentative D call: TRBD1 (5 bases). The V and J ends lost 4 bases and 3 bases respectively, with 17 bases between them. Germline CDR1 reads SGHRS; CDR2 reads YFSETQ. The CDR3 is 16 amino acids. DNA for the CDR3: TGCGCCAGCAGCCCTACCGGCGGGGCCGTCAATCAGCCCCAGCATTTT. This encodes CASSPTGGAVNQPQHF.

The chain couples TRBV14 to TRBJ2-7; D remains ambiguous. The germline V gene has CDR1 SGHDN and CDR2 FVKESK. The ends were cut back, 1 base at V and 7 bases at J, with 5 bases in the middle. The CDR3 has 11 amino acids. CDR3 in DNA: TGTGCCAGCAGCCAAGGCTTTGAGCAGTACTTC. This codes for CASSQGFEQYF.

This clone turned up a few times. This chain links TRBV9 with TRBJ2-7; TRBD2 aligns across 13 bases. The V gene's germline CDR1 is SGDLS and CDR2 YYNGEE. The CDR3 runs 15 residues. V lost 4 bases, J lost 3 bases, and 4 bases stayed unmatched. Written as DNA, the CDR3 is TGTGCCAGCAGCAAAACTAGCGGGGGGGTCTACGAGCAGTACTTC. The encoded protein is CASSKTSGGVYEQYF.

This clone was observed a few times. DNA of the CDR3: TGTGCCAGCAGCTTGGCACCAGATACGCAGTATTTT. Translation gives CASSLAPDTQYF. V and J are TRBV5-4 and TRBJ2-3, with no clear D. V was trimmed by 0 bases and J by 4 bases, leaving 3 bases between them. This CDR3 has 12 residues. Germline V CDR1 and CDR2: SGHNT, YYREEE (reference sequence). Complete variable domain (other parts from reference TRBV5-4 and TRBJ2-3): ETGVTQSPTHLIKTRGQQVTLRCSSQSGHNTVSWYQQALGQGPQFIFQYYREEENGRGNFPPRFSGLQFPNYSSELNVNALELDDSALYLCASSLAPDTQYFGPGTRLTVL.